These T cell receptor beta chains were read from a single sample in a study of T cells after yellow fever vaccination. TCRdb re-called the 5' RACE reads through MiXCR, storing one row per CDR3 protein. The data hold 300,000 to 450,000 distinct CDR3 sequences, with roughly 8.6% observed a single time. Specimen: PBMCs, collected roughly 45 days after the first yellow fever vaccination. The receptor set was obtained from a man between 18 and 35 years old who received the YFV17D yellow fever vaccine. Both conserved end residues are part of each CDR3. The D gene is left open where the match is weak. Rows give clone size only sometimes, using once, few, many, or a class for an expanded clone.

CSVDVGRGLAKAFF	TGCAGCGTTGACGTTGGCAGGGGGCTTGCCAAAGCTTTCTTT	.	TRBJ1-1	TRBD1	TRBV29-1
CAISERGTGVEPQHF	TGTGCCATCAGTGAGAGGGGGACAGGGGTTGAGCCCCAGCATTTT	few	TRBJ1-5	TRBD1	TRBV10-3
CSACKRYDTDTQYF	TGCAGTGCTTGTAAGCGGTATGACACAGATACGCAGTATTTT	few	TRBJ2-3	.	TRBV20-1
CASRQGYIQYF	TGTGCCAGCAGACAGGGTTACATTCAGTACTTC	once	TRBJ2-4	.	TRBV12-3/TRBV12-4
CASSIHVGDTEAFF	TGTGCCAGTAGTATCCATGTGGGGGACACTGAAGCTTTCTTT	.	TRBJ1-1	.	TRBV19
CATSRKETQYF	TGTGCCACCAGCCGAAAAGAGACCCAGTACTTC	.	TRBJ2-5	.	TRBV24-1
CASSHTGGNNQPQHF	TGTGCCAGCAGCCATACAGGGGGGAACAATCAGCCCCAGCATTTT	few	TRBJ1-5	TRBD1	TRBV6-5
CASSQGSRGGQPQHF	TGCGCCAGCAGCCAAGGGTCCAGGGGCGGTCAGCCCCAGCATTTT	.	TRBJ1-5	.	TRBV4-1
CASSLAGLAGLQETQYF	TGTGCCAGCAGCTTGGCCGGTCTAGCGGGGCTTCAAGAGACCCAGTACTTC	few	TRBJ2-5	TRBD2	TRBV5-4
CASSYGLNQPQHF	TGTGCCAGCAGTTATGGGTTGAATCAGCCCCAGCATTTT	.	TRBJ1-5	.	TRBV6-5
CSARLPGEQFF	TGCAGTGCTAGATTACCCGGTGAGCAGTTCTTC	many	TRBJ2-1	.	TRBV20-1
CATNNRSTDTQYF	TGTGCCACTAATAACCGTAGCACAGATACGCAGTATTTT	few	TRBJ2-3	.	TRBV15
CASSFAGGANTQYF	TGTGCCAGCAGTTTCGCGGGGGGCGCGAATACGCAGTATTTT	.	TRBJ2-3	TRBD2	TRBV12-3/TRBV12-4
CSARRGNEQFF	TGCAGTGCTAGGAGGGGGAATGAGCAGTTCTTC	many	TRBJ2-1	.	TRBV20-1
CASSRAQGSPIGYTF	TGTGCCAGCAGTCGGGCCCAGGGCTCGCCGATTGGCTACACCTTC	.	TRBJ1-2	.	TRBV12-3/TRBV12-4
CAISESWESGYGYTF	TGTGCCATCAGTGAGTCTTGGGAATCCGGCTATGGCTACACCTTC	.	TRBJ1-2	.	TRBV10-3
CSVEDQGASEQYF	TGCAGCGTTGAAGATCAGGGAGCCTCCGAGCAGTACTTC	.	TRBJ2-7	.	TRBV29-1
CASSSGRLGDTQYF	TGTGCCAGCAGCTCCGGGCGGCTGGGAGATACGCAGTATTTT	many	TRBJ2-3	.	TRBV7-9
CASSHGSGLAGLAKNIQYF	TGCGCCAGCAGCCACGGGTCGGGACTAGCGGGGCTAGCCAAAAACATTCAGTACTTC	.	TRBJ2-4	TRBD2	TRBV5-1
CASSLDSTNYGYTF	TGTGCCAGCAGCCTGGACAGCACTAACTATGGCTACACCTTC	few	TRBJ1-2	.	TRBV12-3/TRBV12-4
CSVVTSGGTTDTQYF	TGCAGCGTTGTGACTAGCGGGGGCACCACAGATACGCAGTATTTT	few	TRBJ2-3	TRBD2	TRBV29-1
CASSSLGITGMGTDTQYF	TGTGCCAGCAGCTCTCTAGGGATTACAGGGATGGGCACAGATACGCAGTATTTT	.	TRBJ2-3	.	TRBV5-4
CASSTGNLGQPQHF	TGTGCCAGCAGCACAGGGAATCTGGGTCAGCCCCAGCATTTT	few	TRBJ1-5	.	TRBV12-3/TRBV12-4
CASSERGRGNEQFF	TGTGCCAGCAGTGAACGGGGCAGGGGAAATGAGCAGTTCTTC	.	TRBJ2-1	.	TRBV25-1
CASSLRAADTQYF	TGTGCCAGCAGCCTACGGGCCGCAGATACGCAGTATTTT	many	TRBJ2-3	.	TRBV7-2
CSAARQGNNEQFF	TGCAGCGCTGCTCGACAGGGTAACAATGAGCAGTTCTTC	.	TRBJ2-1	TRBD1	TRBV29-1
CTSSLGSGGRSYNEQFF	TGCACCAGCAGCTTGGGTAGCGGGGGAAGATCCTACAATGAGCAGTTCTTC	.	TRBJ2-1	TRBD2	TRBV5-1
CSAKRGASGANVLTF	TGCAGTGCTAAAAGGGGGGCCTCTGGGGCCAACGTCCTGACTTTC	.	TRBJ2-6	.	TRBV20-1
CASSFIFGNTNTEAFF	TGCGCCAGCAGCTTTATTTTTGGCAACACGAACACTGAAGCTTTCTTT	many	TRBJ1-1	.	TRBV5-1